This T cell receptor beta chain was obtained from a study of CD8 T cells in ankylosing spondylitis. Study-wide findings and caveats: According to the report, clones linked to the disease were significantly enriched in matched synovial fluid samples taken from ankylosing spondylitis patients. The study identified a TCR beta motif of several highly homologous variants that appeared characteristic of ankylosing spondylitis blood. Relatively scarce in peripheral blood, disease-linked clones were CD8+.

MiXCR, run by TCRdb on the 5' RACE reads, gives a single entry per CDR3 protein. The data hold 7,000 to 8,000 distinct CDR3 sequences, with roughly 2.8% observed a single time. Germline lookup yields CDR1 SGDLS and CDR2 YYNGEE. The CDR3 is 13 residues long. With 4 bases removed from V and 1 base from J, the gap between germline ends came to 7 bases. This clonotype was recorded at least ten times. Its target is not known. The sequencing input was blood, either unsorted or a sorted T cell fraction (not recorded which). V usage is TRBV9 and J usage is TRBJ2-3; no reliable D call. The source is a female donor with ankylosing spondylitis or in good health (not recorded which). Here the CDR3 DNA reads TGTGCCAGCAGCCCCGTACGCACAGATACGCAGTATTTT. As protein: CASSPVRTDTQYF. The complete variable domain, with remaining parts taken from reference TRBV9 and TRBJ2-3, reads DSGVTQTPKHLITATGQRVTLRCSPRSGDLSVYWYQQSLDQGLQFLIQYYNGEERAKGNILERFSAQQFPDLHSELNLSSLELGDSALYFCASSPVRTDTQYFGPGTRLTVL.